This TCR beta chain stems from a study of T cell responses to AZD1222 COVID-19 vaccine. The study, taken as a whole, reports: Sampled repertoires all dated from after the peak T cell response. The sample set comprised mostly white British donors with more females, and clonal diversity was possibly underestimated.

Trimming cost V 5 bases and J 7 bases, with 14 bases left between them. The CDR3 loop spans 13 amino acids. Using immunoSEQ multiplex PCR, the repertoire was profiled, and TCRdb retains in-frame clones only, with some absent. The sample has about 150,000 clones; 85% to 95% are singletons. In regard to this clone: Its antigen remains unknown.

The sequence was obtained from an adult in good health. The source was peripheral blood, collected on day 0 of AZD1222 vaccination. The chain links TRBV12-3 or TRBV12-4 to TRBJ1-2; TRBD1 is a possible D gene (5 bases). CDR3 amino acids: CASSQHGTSGYTF. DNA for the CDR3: TGTGCCAGCAGTCAACATGGGACCTCTGGCTACACCTTC.